Listed below are T cell receptor beta chains from one sample, sequenced in a study of CD8 T cells in Susac syndrome. Using its own MiXCR run on the immunoSEQ multiplex PCR reads, TCRdb lists one record per CDR3 protein. Seen here are 150,000 to 200,000 distinct CDR3 sequences, 85% to 95% observed once, and the top ten hold approximately 0.11%. The sequenced material came from CD4+ T cells from PBMCs. The receptors shown here come from a human donor with Susac syndrome. CDR3s leave out the opening cysteine and the closing phenylalanine or tryptophan.

V	J	CDR3
TRBV13	TRBJ2-3	ASSLRTGAISTDTQY
TRBV7-2	TRBJ1-6	ASSLWGRGNSPLH
TRBV12-3/TRBV12-4	TRBJ1-3	ASSGFSVSLSPLSSGNTIY
TRBV2	TRBJ2-5	ASSERTGQETQY
TRBV29-1	TRBJ2-3	SVSSGNVPDTQY
TRBV6-2/TRBV6-3	TRBJ1-1	ASSYSPETTDTEAF
TRBV12-3/TRBV12-4	TRBJ2-3	ASSLADRETDTQY
TRBV7-2	TRBJ2-1	ASSLDNPQF
TRBV7-2	TRBJ2-7	ASRTDRTTYEQY
TRBV3-1	TRBJ1-1	ASSQDQGDTEAF
TRBV4-1	TRBJ1-5	ASSQEGARNQPQH
TRBV5-1	TRBJ1-3	ASSPGTVGNTIY
TRBV30	TRBJ2-7	AWTNRAENEQY
TRBV20-1	TRBJ1-5	SVPTGKAAQPQH
TRBV6-1	TRBJ2-1	ASPLGGRSYNEQF
TRBV20-1	TRBJ1-4	SAREGDRGGEKLF
TRBV4-2	TRBJ1-1	ASSQGAMNTEAF
TRBV2	TRBJ2-3	ASSETSGGFRTDTQY
TRBV20-1	TRBJ2-7	SAIDRTYEQY
TRBV4-3	TRBJ1-2	ASSPTLGQQYGYT
TRBV7-7	TRBJ1-4	ASSVGTGLDEKLF
TRBV5-6	TRBJ1-1	ASTWVGAWTEAF
TRBV2	TRBJ1-5	ASSPPAGRPQH
TRBV29-1	TRBJ1-1	SAKGGNTEAF
TRBV29-1	TRBJ2-5	SADRGSEETQY
TRBV7-9	TRBJ2-3	ASSFGLAGTDTQY
TRBV20-1	TRBJ2-7	SASLASGAVSSYEQY
TRBV9	TRBJ1-6	ASSGTGPYNSPLH
TRBV3-1	TRBJ1-1	ASSQGSSALKAF
TRBV3-1	TRBJ2-1	ASSLRGVDNEQF
TRBV20-1	TRBJ2-3	SARDGSGKTDTQY
TRBV6-5	TRBJ1-5	ASSSGQGVGQPQH
TRBV20-1	TRBJ2-7	SARMQEVDEQY
TRBV29-1	TRBJ2-1	SVDNGNNEQF
TRBV5-1	TRBJ2-2	ASSFDTPNTGELF
TRBV5-4	TRBJ2-2	ASSLGSTGTNTGELF
TRBV4-2	TRBJ1-4	ASSQDGGTGNEKLF
TRBV9	TRBJ2-2	ASSVRRASTAGELF
TRBV7-9	TRBJ1-6	ASTWTGGHNSPLH
TRBV3-1	TRBJ2-3	ASSQRGAGGLADTQY
TRBV19	TRBJ2-1	ASTTTVAVGYEQF
TRBV20-1	TRBJ2-7	SARPTSGQFYEQY
TRBV6-1	TRBJ1-5	ASSRGGSVSNQPQH
TRBV20-1	TRBJ1-5	SASPSNQPQH
TRBV7-2	TRBJ2-1	ASSQKRGGTYNEQF
TRBV11-2	TRBJ2-5	ASSPIAGGVETQY
TRBV7-7	TRBJ2-2	ASSPLGYTGELF
TRBV5-6	TRBJ1-5	ASSSSRDRGQGKPQH
TRBV9	TRBJ2-1	ASSVQDRGHNEQF
TRBV20-1	TRBJ2-7	SAGGVSRNEQY
TRBV20-1	TRBJ2-3	SARDAGISTDTQY